The T cell receptor (beta chain) under discussion was sequenced for a study of T-cell reconstitution after alpha-beta-depleted transplantation in children. Study-level findings and limits: Newly produced T cells mostly accounted for T-cell counts and diversity one year post-transplant. Expanded clones from the graft, numbering several hundred, reportedly supplied alpha-beta T cells about two months after transplant. Surviving thymic progenitors and recipient T cells were the source of high TCRbeta diversity at day 60 in some patients.

This clonotype was seen a few times. Its matching antigen is unknown. The CDR3 loop spans 17 amino acids. The ends lost 5 bases at V and 0 bases at J; junction bases unmatched: 8. Unique molecular identifiers were used in preparing the TCRbeta library. MiXCR, run by TCRdb on the PCR reads, gives a single entry per CDR3 protein. Of 250,000 to 400,000 distinct CDR3 sequences in the sample, around 20% were seen once. This clonotype originated in a male patient between 10 and 17 years old who had a stem cell transplant for acute lymphoblastic leukemia, so the T cells may come from the graft donor. The genes are TRBV12-3 or TRBV12-4 and TRBJ2-2, with TRBD2 matching over 8 bases. The sample in question was PBMCs, mostly from graft donor cells, obtained 180 days after TCRalphabeta/CD19-depleted stem cell transplant. CDR3 sequence: CASSPTTSGANTGELFF. CDR3 nucleotide sequence: TGTGCCAGCAGTCCGACCACTAGCGGAGCGAACACCGGGGAGCTGTTTTTT.